The clone carrying this T cell receptor (beta chain) came up many times. What it recognizes is unknown. This sample is drawn from a study of read filtering for tumor transcriptome and immune sequencing. This library used approximately 370 ng RNA and molecular barcoded adaptors spanning alpha/delta and beta/gamma chains. TCRdb reanalysed the reads using MiXCR and keeps one entry per CDR3 protein. Here the sample spans some 50,000 distinct CDR3 sequences, roughly a fifth being singletons. Germline CDR1 SGHTS, CDR2 YDEGEE. The J segment lost 6 bases and the V segment lost 4 bases, leaving 7 bases of the junction unmatched. CDR3 size: 15 residues. Study-level results: Approximately 77% of IR-seq clonotypes had a single read, yet these held 3.5% to 4.5% of reads.

The chain is built from TRBV5-8 and TRBJ2-1; 10 bases map to TRBD2. Sequencing input: a population of CD138-negative cells sorted from bone marrow. The clonotype comes from a donor older than 35 with multiple myeloma. The CDR3 DNA reads as TGTGCCAGCAGCACCCCCGGGACTAGCGTCAATGAGCAGTTCTTC. Protein product: CASSTPGTSVNEQFF.